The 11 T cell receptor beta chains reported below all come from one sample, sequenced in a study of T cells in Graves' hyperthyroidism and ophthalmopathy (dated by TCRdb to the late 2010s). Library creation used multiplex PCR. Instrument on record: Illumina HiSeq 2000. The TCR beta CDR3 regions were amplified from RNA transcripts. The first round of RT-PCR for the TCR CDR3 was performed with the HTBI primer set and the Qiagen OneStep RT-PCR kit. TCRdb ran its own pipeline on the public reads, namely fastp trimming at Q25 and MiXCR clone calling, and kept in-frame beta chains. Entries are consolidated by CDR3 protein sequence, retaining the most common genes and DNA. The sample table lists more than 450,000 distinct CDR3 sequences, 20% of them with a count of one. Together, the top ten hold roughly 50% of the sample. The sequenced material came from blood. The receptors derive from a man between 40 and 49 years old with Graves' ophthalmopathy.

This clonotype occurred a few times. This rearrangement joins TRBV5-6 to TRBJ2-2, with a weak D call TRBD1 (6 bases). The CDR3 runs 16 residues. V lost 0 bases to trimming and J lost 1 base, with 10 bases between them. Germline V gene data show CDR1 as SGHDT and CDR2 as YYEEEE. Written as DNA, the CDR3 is TGTGCCAGCAGCTTGGCAGGGGCCGTGAACACCGGGGAGCTGTTTTTT. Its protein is CASSLAGAVNTGELFF.

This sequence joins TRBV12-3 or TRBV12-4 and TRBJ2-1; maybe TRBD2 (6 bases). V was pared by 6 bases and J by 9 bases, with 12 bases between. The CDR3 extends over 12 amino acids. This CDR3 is CASSVLAVEQFF. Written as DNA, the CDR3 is TGTGCCAGCAGCGTACTAGCTGTTGAGCAGTTCTTC.

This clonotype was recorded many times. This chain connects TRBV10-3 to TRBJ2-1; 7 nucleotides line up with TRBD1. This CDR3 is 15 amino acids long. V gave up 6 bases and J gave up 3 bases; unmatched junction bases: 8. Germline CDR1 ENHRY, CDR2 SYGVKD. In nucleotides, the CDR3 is TGTGCCATCAGAGGAACGGGACAGAGCTACAATGAGCAGTTCTTC. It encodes CAIRGTGQSYNEQFF.

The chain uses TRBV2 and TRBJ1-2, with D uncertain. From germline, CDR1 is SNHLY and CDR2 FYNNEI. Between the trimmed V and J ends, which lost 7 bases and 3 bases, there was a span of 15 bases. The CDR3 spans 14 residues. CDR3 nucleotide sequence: TGTGCCAGCACATCTGACGACGCTGACTATGGCTACACCTTC. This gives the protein CASTSDDADYGYTF.

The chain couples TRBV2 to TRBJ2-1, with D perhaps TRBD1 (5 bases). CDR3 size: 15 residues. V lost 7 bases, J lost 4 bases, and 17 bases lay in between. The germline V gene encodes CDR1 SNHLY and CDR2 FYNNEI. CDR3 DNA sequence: TGTGCCAGCACCCCTAGGGGCGGACCTTACAATGAGCAGTTCTTC. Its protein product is CASTPRGGPYNEQFF.

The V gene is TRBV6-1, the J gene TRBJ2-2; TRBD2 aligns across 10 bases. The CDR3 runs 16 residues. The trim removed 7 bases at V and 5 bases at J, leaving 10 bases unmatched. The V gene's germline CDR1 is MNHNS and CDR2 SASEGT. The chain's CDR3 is CASNDLAGDRTGELFF. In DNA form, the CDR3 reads TGTGCCAGCAATGACCTAGCGGGAGATCGGACCGGGGAGCTGTTTTTT.

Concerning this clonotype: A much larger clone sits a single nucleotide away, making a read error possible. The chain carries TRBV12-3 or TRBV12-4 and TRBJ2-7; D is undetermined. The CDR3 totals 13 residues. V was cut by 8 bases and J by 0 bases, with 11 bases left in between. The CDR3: CASQQRDSYEQYF. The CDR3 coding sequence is TGTGCCAGCCAACAAAGGGACTCCTACGAGCAGTACTTC.

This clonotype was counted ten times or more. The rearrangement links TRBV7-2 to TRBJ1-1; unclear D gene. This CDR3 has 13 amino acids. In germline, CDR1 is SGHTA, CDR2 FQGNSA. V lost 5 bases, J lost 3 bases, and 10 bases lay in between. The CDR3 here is CASSRLLDTEAFF. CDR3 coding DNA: TGTGCCAGCAGCCGACTACTGGACACTGAAGCTTTCTTT.

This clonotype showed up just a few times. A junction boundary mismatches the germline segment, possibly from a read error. In nucleotides, the CDR3 is TGCGCCGGCAGCTTGGTACCCGTGAGAAACACCGGGGAGCTGTTTTTT. Its protein product is CAGSLVPVRNTGELFF. The J gene is TRBJ2-2, the V gene TRBV5-1; D not certain. Germline V gives CDR1 SGHRS, CDR2 YFSETQ. This CDR3 region has 16 residues.

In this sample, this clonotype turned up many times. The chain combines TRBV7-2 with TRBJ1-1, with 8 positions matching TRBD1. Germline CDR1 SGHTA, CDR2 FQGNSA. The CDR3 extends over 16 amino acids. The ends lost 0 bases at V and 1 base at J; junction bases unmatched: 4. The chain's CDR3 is CASSLARGRGNTEAFF. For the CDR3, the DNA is TGTGCCAGCAGCTTAGCCAGGGGGCGAGGGAACACTGAAGCTTTCTTT.

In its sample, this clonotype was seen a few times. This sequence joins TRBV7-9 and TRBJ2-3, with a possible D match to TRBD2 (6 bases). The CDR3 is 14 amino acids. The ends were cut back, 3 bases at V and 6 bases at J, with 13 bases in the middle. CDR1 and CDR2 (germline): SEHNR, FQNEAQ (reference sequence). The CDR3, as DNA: TGTGCCAGCAGCTTGGGCAGGGCGGGGGATACGCAGTATTTT. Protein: CASSLGRAGDTQYF. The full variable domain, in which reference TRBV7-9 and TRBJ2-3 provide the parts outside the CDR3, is DTGVSQNPRHKITKRGQNVTFRCDPISEHNRLYWYRQTLGQGPEFLTYFQNEAQLEKSRLLSDRFSAERPKGSFSTLEIQRTEQGDSAMYLCASSLGRAGDTQYFGPGTRLTVL.